This T cell receptor beta chain was sequenced during a study of T cells in women clearing cervical HPV infection. Turning to the study itself: Case blood was drawn a median approximately 150 days after lesion detection.

Repertoires were generated with immunoSEQ multiplex PCR, while TCRdb's copy carries only in-frame clones and drops some. Its table records 35,000 to 50,000 clones. The material sequenced was blood buffy coat. The sequence came from a woman between 18 and 70 years old with a cervical HPV16 infection that either progressed to CIN3+ or cleared (not recorded which).

The CDR3: CASSTPGQSYYEQYF. The CDR3 bases that were read are TGTGCCAGTAGTACCCCAGGACAGTCCTACTACGAG. This chain joins TRBV19 and TRBJ2-7, with D perhaps TRBD1 (6 bases). Coverage ceases 3 residues before the CDR3 finishes, and the germline J gene fills in the end. V was shortened by 4 bases and J by 3 bases, with 16 bases between the two germline ends. Per the germline V gene, CDR1 is LNHDA and CDR2 is SQIVND (reference sequence). The CDR3 consists of 15 residues.